Detailed here is one T cell receptor beta chain. CDR1 LNHDA and CDR2 SQIVND come from the germline V gene (reference sequence). Trimming left V 3 bases short and J 8 bases short, with 13 bases between. The CDR3 is 14 residues long. The data are from a study of blood T cell repertoires in COVID-19. Overall study context: PBMCs, B-cell-depleted T cells, or T cells provided the cDNA or gDNA that made up the material.

TCRdb's table, derived via immunoSEQ multiplex PCR, lists solely in-frame clones and lacks some. Here the sample spans hundreds of thousands of clones, about 85% being singletons. Sequencing input: peripheral blood. The gene calls are TRBV19 and TRBJ1-4; D is unresolved. This TCR was sampled from a man aged 25 to 40 with active or convalescent COVID-19. CDR3 DNA: TGTGCCAGTAGTATGGTGGAGGGTCGAGAAAAACTGTTTTTT. Translating gives CASSMVEGREKLFF.